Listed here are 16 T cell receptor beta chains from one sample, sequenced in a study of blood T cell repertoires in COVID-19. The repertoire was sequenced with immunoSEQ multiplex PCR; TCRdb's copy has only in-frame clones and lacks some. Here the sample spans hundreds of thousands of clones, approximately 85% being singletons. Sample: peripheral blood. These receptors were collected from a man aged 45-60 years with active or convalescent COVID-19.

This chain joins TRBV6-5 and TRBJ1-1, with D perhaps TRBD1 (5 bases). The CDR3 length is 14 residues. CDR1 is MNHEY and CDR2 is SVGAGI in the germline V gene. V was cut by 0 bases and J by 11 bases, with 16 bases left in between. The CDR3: CASSYSVGGMNAFF. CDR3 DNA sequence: TGTGCCAGCAGTTACTCGGTGGGGGGAATGAACGCTTTCTTT.

Here the CDR3 DNA reads TGTGCCAGCAGTGAAGGAGCCCTCTTCCAGCGGGAGGGCCAAGACACCGGGGAGCTGTTTTTT. Translation gives CASSEGALFQREGQDTGELFF. The chain links TRBV2 to TRBJ2-2, with 10 bases that match TRBD2. After removal of 1 base from V and 3 bases from J, the junction contained 17 bases not matched to a gene. The CDR3 length is 21 residues. Germline V lookup: CDR1 SNHLY, CDR2 FYNNEI.

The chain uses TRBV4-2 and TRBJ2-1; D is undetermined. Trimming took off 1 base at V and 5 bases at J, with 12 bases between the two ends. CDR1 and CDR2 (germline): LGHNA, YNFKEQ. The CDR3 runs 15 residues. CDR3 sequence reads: CASSQVAGQDNEQFF. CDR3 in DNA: TGTGCCAGCAGCCAAGTTGCTGGTCAGGACAATGAGCAGTTCTTC.

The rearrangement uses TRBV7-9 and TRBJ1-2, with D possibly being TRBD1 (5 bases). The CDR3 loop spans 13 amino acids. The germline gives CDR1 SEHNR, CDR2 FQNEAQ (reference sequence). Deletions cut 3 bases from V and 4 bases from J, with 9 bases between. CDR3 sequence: CASSLGQIYGYTF. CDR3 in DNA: TGTGCCAGCAGCTTGGGGCAGATCTATGGCTACACCTTC.

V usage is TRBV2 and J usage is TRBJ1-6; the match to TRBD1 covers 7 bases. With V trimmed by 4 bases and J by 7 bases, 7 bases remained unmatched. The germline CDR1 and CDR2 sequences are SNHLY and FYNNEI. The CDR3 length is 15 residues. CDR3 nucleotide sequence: TGTGCCAGCAGTGCCCTCCCACAGGGGAATTCACCCCTCCACTTT. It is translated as CASSALPQGNSPLHF.

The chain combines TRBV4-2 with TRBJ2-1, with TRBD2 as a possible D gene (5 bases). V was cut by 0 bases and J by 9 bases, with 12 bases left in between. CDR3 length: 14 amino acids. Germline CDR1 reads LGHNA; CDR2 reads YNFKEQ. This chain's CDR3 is CASSQDEVGIEQFF. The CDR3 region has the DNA TGTGCCAGCAGCCAAGATGAGGTCGGGATTGAGCAGTTCTTC.

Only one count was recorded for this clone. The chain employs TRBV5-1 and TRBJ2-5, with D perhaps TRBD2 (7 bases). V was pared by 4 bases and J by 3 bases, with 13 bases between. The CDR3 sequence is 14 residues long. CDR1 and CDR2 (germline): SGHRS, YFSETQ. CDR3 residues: CASSQGEGEETQYF. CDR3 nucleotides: TGCGCCAGCAGCCAAGGGGAGGGGGAAGAGACCCAGTACTTC. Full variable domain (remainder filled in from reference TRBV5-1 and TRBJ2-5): KAGVTQTPRYLIKTRGQQVTLSCSPISGHRSVSWYQQTPGQGLQFLFEYFSETQRNKGNFPGRFSGRQFSNSRSEMNVSTLELGDSALYLCASSQGEGEETQYFGPGTRLLVL.

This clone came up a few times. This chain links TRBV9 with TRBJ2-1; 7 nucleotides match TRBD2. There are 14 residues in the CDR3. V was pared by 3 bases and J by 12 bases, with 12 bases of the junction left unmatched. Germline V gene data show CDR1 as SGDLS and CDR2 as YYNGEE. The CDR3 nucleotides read TGTGCCAGCAGCGGCTGGGCGGGGGTGACCACGCAGTTCTTC. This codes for CASSGWAGVTTQFF.

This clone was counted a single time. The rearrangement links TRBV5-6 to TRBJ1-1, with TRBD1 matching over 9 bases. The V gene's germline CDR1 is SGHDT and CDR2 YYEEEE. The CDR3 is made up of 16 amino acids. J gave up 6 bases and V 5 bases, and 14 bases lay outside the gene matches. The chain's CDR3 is CASSDAGTGTGAEAFF. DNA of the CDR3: TGTGCCAGCAGTGACGCCGGGACAGGGACGGGGGCTGAAGCTTTCTTT.

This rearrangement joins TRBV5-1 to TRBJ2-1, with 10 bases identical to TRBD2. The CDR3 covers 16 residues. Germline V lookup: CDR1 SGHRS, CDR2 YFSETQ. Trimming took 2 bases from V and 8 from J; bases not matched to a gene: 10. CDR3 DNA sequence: TGCGCCAGCAGCTTTGGGGGGACTAGCGCTTGGGATGAGCAGTTCTTC. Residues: CASSFGGTSAWDEQFF.

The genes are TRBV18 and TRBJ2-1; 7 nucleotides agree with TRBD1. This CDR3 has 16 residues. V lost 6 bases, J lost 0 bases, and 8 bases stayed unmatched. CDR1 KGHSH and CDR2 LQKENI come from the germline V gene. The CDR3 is CASSYPNRGSYNEQFF. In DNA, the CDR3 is TGTGCCAGCTCGTACCCGAACAGGGGCTCCTACAATGAGCAGTTCTTC.

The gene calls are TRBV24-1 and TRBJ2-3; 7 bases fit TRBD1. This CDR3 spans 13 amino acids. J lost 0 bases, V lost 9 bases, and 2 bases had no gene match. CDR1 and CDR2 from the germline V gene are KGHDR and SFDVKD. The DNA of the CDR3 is TGTGCCACCGCGACAGGGAGCACAGATACGCAGTATTTT. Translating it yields CATATGSTDTQYF.

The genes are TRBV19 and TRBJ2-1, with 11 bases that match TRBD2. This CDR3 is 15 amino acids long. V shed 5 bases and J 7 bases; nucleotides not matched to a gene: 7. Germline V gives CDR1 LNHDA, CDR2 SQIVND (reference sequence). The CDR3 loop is CASSQVAGGPNEQFF. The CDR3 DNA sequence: TGTGCCAGTAGTCAGGTAGCGGGAGGGCCAAATGAGCAGTTCTTC.

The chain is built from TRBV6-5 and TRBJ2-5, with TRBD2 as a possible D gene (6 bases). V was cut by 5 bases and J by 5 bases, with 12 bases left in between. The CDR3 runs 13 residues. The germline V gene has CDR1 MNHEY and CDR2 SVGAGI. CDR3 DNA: TGTGCCAGCAGTCGGGACTCCCAGGAGACCCAGTACTTC. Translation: CASSRDSQETQYF.

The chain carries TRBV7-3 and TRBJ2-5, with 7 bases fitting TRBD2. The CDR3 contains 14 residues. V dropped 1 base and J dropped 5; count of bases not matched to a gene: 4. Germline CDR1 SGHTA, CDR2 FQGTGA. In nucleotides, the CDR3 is TGTGCCAGCAGCTTAAATGGCGGGAGTGAGACCCAGTACTTC. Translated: CASSLNGGSETQYF.

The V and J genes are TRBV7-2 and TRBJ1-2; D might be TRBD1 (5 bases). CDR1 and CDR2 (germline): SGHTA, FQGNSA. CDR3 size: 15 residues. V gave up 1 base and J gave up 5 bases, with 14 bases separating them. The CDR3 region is CASSLEGTSVYGYTF. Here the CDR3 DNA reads TGTGCCAGCAGCTTAGAGGGGACTTCTGTTTATGGCTACACCTTC.